This T cell receptor beta chain was observed in a study of T cells in Graves' hyperthyroidism and ophthalmopathy. Notes on the study in general: Most thyroid clonotypes with frequency above 0.001 were detected in blood.

This clonotype was found a few times. Its target is unknown. RNA transcripts served as the template for amplifying TCR beta CDR3 regions. The HTBI primer set served for first-round RT-PCR of the TCR CDR3. One entry per CDR3 protein, called by TCRdb with MiXCR from the multiplex PCR reads. In the table there are some 490,000 distinct CDR3 sequences, approximately 22% of which are singletons. The receptor was isolated from a woman aged 70-85 years with Graves' ophthalmopathy. Sequenced: blood.

For the CDR3, the DNA is TGCAGTGCTAGAGCTCGGGCAGGGGGCCGGGAGACCCAGTACTTC. Translating gives CSARARAGGRETQYF. The rearrangement links TRBV20-1 to TRBJ2-5; 8 positions match TRBD1. V shed 1 base, J shed 5 bases, and the junction held 9 bases outside the gene matches. The germline CDR1 and CDR2 sequences are DFQATT and SNEGSKA (reference sequence). The CDR3 runs to 15 residues.